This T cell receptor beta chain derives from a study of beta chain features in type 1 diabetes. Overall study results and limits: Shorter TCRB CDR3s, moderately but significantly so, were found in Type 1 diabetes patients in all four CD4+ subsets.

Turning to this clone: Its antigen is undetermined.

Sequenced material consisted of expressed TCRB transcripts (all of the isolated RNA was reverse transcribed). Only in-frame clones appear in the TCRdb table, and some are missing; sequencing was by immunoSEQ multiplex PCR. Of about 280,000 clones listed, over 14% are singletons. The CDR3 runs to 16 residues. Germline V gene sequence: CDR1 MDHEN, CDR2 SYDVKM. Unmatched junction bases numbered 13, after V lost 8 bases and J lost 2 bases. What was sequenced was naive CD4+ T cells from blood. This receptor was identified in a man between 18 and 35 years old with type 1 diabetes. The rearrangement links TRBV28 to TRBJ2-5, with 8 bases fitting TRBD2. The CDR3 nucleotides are TGTGCCAGCCTTAAAGGAAGCGGGAGAATTCAAGAGACCCAGTACTTC. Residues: CASLKGSGRIQETQYF.